This entry concerns a single TCR beta chain. This clonotype was counted at least ten times. Its antigen is currently not known. Base-call qualities are not available, and no considerably larger clone is one nucleotide away. The data were taken from a study of quantifying T cell responses using KT2 cells (dated by TCRdb to the late 2010s). Notes on the research overall: RNA was DNase-treated and reverse transcribed with TCR alpha and beta constant-region primers, mostly using SuperScript III. To prevent over-amplification, PCR2 was performed as a SYBR Green qPCR and halted at a predetermined fluorescence threshold. The efficiency of the T4 ligation step under optimum conditions was estimated to be above 9%. Beyond this particular receptor, the publication reports: The study did not include a side-by-side comparison of this pipeline with other TCR sequencing techniques. Even at the lowest spike-in tested, roughly one KT2 cell per 100,000 PBMC, KT2 sequences were still detected. Over several orders of magnitude, the number of KT2 alpha and beta sequences rose linearly with the number of KT2 cells put in. Saturation in the detection of KT2 sequences was observed at very high KT2 spike-in numbers.

Known numbers of KT2, a T cell clone whose TCR had been sequenced previously, were spiked into unfractionated PBMC to test the sensitivity and accuracy of the pipeline. A range of KT2-to-PBMC ratios was produced by mixing KT2 cells with a fixed number of PBMC. Via the germline V gene, CDR1 is MNHEY and CDR2 SVGAGI. The V and J ends are trimmed by 5 bases and 5 bases, leaving 18 bases between them. Counted from cysteine to phenylalanine, this CDR3 has 15 amino acids. The read is trimmed to its CDR3 DNA, 45 bases read in frame from base 1. Libraries came from UMI-ligation and nested PCR. Using T4 RNA ligase 1, a single-stranded oligonucleotide bearing the Illumina SP2 sequence plus a UMI was ligated onto the 3' end of the cDNA. PCR1 used around 4 cycles (98 degrees C 15 s, 69 degrees C 30 s, 72 degrees C 40 s), and the beta primer was an equimolar mix of RC1.1 and RC1.2 that covered TRBC1 and TRBC2. From PCR2 onward, TCR alpha and beta chains were processed separately, with sample indices and Illumina adaptors added. Placed after an 8-base spacer, the UMI was made up of 12 random nucleotides arranged as two hexamers with a spacer between them. The libraries were sequenced on an Illumina MiSeq using v2 2x251 paired-end chemistry, usually with around eleven samples in each run. To increase diversity, 5-7% PhiX DNA was added to each sequencing library. Concerning the study's data processing: bcl2fastq converted raw reads to FASTQ, and Demultiplexor demultiplexed the reads by dual indices. V and J genes were assigned by Decombinator through tag matching, with a single base-pair mismatch being allowed. Using UMIs, Collapsinator corrected both sequencing errors and the frequency errors that come from PCR heterogeneity. CDR3Translator turned Decombinator identifiers into nucleotide sequence, translated that sequence into amino acids, and pulled out the CDR3 based on C- and N-terminal motifs. A cluster of KT2 sequences that shared one unique molecular identifier was counted as a single distinct KT2 TCR. TCRdb reprocessed the public reads (quality trimming at Q25 with fastp, clone calling with MiXCR) and kept in-frame beta chains. Rows merge per CDR3 protein into single entries with the most common DNA and genes. TCRdb's processing, not the study's, gives the V and J calls here. The sample records tens of thousands of distinct CDR3 sequences, 7.3% of which are singletons. The top ten clonotypes cover 15% to 19% of the sample.

This chain joins TRBV6-5 to TRBJ1-1; TRBD1 is a weak D gene call, 6 bases matching. The source material was PBMCs spiked with cells of the T cell clone KT2. This TCR derives from a human donor. This receptor carries the CDR3 CASSQGLTGWTEAFF. The DNA is TGTGCCAGCAGTCAGGGCCTGACAGGTTGGACTGAAGCTTTCTTT.